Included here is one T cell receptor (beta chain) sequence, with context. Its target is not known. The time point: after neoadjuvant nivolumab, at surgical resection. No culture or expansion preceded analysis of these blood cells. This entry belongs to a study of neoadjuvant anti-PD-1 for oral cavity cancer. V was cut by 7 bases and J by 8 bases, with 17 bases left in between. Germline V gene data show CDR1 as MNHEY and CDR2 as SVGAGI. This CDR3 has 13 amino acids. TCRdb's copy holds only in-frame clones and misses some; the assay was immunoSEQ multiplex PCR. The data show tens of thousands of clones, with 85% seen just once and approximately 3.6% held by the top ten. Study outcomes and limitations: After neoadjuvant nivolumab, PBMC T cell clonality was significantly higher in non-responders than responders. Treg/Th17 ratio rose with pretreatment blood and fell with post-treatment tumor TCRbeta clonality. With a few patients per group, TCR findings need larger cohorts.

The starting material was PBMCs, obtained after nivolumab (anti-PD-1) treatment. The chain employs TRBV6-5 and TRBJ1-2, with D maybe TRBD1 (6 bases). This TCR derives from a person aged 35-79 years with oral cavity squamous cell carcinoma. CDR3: CASTLTGSSGYTF. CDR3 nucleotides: TGTGCCAGCACCCTGACAGGATCCTCCGGCTACACCTTC.